One and the same sample provided the 28 T cell receptor beta chains below, sequenced in a study of blood T cell repertoires in COVID-19. Only in-frame clones appear in the TCRdb table, and some are missing; sequencing was by immunoSEQ multiplex PCR. The sample lists about 50,000 clones, 65% to 90% seen once, with 14% in the top ten. The specimen sequenced was peripheral blood. These receptors originate from a man between 65 and 79 years old with acute or convalescent COVID-19.

The chain links TRBV15 to TRBJ2-1; 11 bases are shared with TRBD2. Germline trimming cut 2 bases from V and 7 bases from J; bases unmatched to any gene: 7. The CDR3 has 16 residues. Germline-derived CDR1 and CDR2 are LNHNV and YYDKDF (reference sequence). The CDR3 region has the DNA TGTGCCACCAGCAGAAAGACTAGCGGGGCGTGGAATGAGCAGTTCTTC. It is translated as CATSRKTSGAWNEQFF. The complete variable domain, with remaining parts taken from reference TRBV15 and TRBJ2-1, reads DAMVIQNPRYQVTQFGKPVTLSCSQTLNHNVMYWYQQKSSQAPKLLFHYYDKDFNNEADTPDNFQSRRPNTSFCFLDIRSPGLGDTAMYLCATSRKTSGAWNEQFFGPGTRLTVL.

The gene calls are TRBV9 and TRBJ2-1; 7 bases map to TRBD2. From germline, CDR1 is SGDLS and CDR2 YYNGEE. Trimming took 6 bases from V and 0 from J; bases not matched to a gene: 6. This CDR3 is built from 15 residues. CDR3 DNA: TGTGCCAGCAACGGGCGGGAGCGCTCCTACAATGAGCAGTTCTTC. Amino acid sequence: CASNGRERSYNEQFF.

The rearrangement joins TRBV4-3 to TRBJ1-3; tentative D call: TRBD1 (5 bases). The CDR3 extends over 16 amino acids. V dropped 5 bases and J dropped 4 bases, with 18 bases sitting between them. Germline-derived CDR1 and CDR2 are LGHNA and YSLEER. CDR3: CASSVARAGQGNTIYF. CDR3 bases: TGCGCCAGCAGCGTTGCCCGGGCAGGGCAAGGAAACACCATATATTTT.

The V gene is TRBV18, the J gene TRBJ1-1; a weak D match, TRBD1 (5 bases). In germline, CDR1 is KGHSH, CDR2 LQKENI. The CDR3 sequence is 14 residues long. Trimming took 4 bases from V and 2 from J, leaving 11 bases between them. The DNA of the CDR3 is TGTGCCAGCTCACGACAGTCCCACAACACTGAAGCTTTCTTT. Encoded protein: CASSRQSHNTEAFF.

The chain has TRBV10-1 and TRBJ2-1; D call uncertain. V shed 7 bases and J shed 8 bases, with 6 bases lying between them. Germline lookup yields CDR1 WNHNN and CDR2 SYGVQD (reference sequence). This CDR3 region has 10 residues. DNA for the CDR3: TGCGCCAGCACGTTTTATGAGCAGTTCTTC. Its protein product is CASTFYEQFF.

This chain uses TRBV24-1 with TRBJ2-7; possible D gene TRBD1, 8 bases. This CDR3 is built from 16 residues. The germline CDR1 and CDR2 sequences are KGHDR and SFDVKD. Between the trimmed V and J ends, which lost 4 bases and 0 bases, there was a span of 15 bases. DNA of the CDR3: TGTGCCACCAGTGACGGACAGGGAGGGAGCTCCTACGAGCAGTACTTC. Translating it yields CATSDGQGGSSYEQYF.

This chain links TRBV6-5 with TRBJ1-5; the D is unclear. The germline CDR1 and CDR2 sequences are MNHEY and SVGAGI. CDR3 length equals 12 residues. V was clipped by 7 bases and J by 2 bases, with 6 bases between them. The CDR3 DNA is TGTGCCAGCAAAGGAGGCAATCAGCCCCAGCATTTT. Amino acids: CASKGGNQPQHF.

This clone was observed a handful of times. This chain uses TRBV28 with TRBJ1-1; no clear D. CDR1 is MDHEN, CDR2 SYDVKM, per germline. The V end was cut by 8 bases, the J end by 10 bases, with 17 bases between. The CDR3 length is 12 residues. The CDR3 region has the DNA TGTGCCAGCGGCCCCCTAGTACACGGAGCTTTCTTT. Translation gives CASGPLVHGAFF.

The CDR3 nucleotides read TGTGCCAGCAGCCAGGGCACCACTGAAGCTTTCTTT. It translates to CASSQGTTEAFF. The genes are TRBV14 and TRBJ1-1; D remains ambiguous. Deletions cut 3 bases from V and 4 bases from J, with 6 bases between. Per germline, CDR1 SGHDN and CDR2 FVKESK. The CDR3 consists of 12 residues.

This clone has a handful of counts. The chain recombines TRBV28 with TRBJ1-1, with a weak D call TRBD1 (6 bases). This CDR3 has 14 residues. The germline gives CDR1 MDHEN, CDR2 SYDVKM. The V and J ends lost 5 bases and 1 base respectively, with 11 bases between them. The CDR3 protein is CASSRSTGNTEAFF. DNA for the CDR3: TGTGCCAGCAGTCGTTCGACAGGGAACACTGAAGCTTTCTTT. Full variable domain (remainder filled in from reference TRBV28 and TRBJ1-1): DVKVTQSSRYLVKRTGEKVFLECVQDMDHENMFWYRQDPGLGLRLIYFSYDVKMKEKGDIPEGYSVSREKKERFSLILESASTNQTSMYLCASSRSTGNTEAFFGQGTRLTVV.

In DNA, the CDR3 is TGTGCCATCAGTTTACAGCGGGAGGATACGCAGTATTTT. Its translation is CAISLQREDTQYF. The genes are TRBV10-3 and TRBJ2-3; 8 bases are shared with TRBD2. Per the germline V gene, CDR1 is ENHRY and CDR2 is SYGVKD. With 5 bases clipped from V and 6 bases from J, the junction kept 4 bases outside the gene matches. The CDR3 runs 13 residues.

The gene calls are TRBV5-4 and TRBJ2-1, with a tentative D call TRBD2 (7 bases). CDR1 and CDR2 (germline): SGHNT, YYREEE (reference sequence). Trimming removed 3 bases at V and 3 bases at J, with 16 bases between. The CDR3 is 16 residues long. CDR3 region: CASSSTAGAYYNEQFF. The CDR3 DNA reads TGTGCCAGCAGCTCAACTGCGGGGGCCTACTACAATGAGCAGTTCTTC.

This rearrangement joins TRBV19 to TRBJ2-1, with 8 bases aligning to TRBD1. Germline-derived CDR1 and CDR2 are LNHDA and SQIVND (reference sequence). V was pared by 8 bases and J by 10 bases, with 10 bases of the junction left unmatched. There are 13 residues in the CDR3. The chain's CDR3 is CASDDRGLREQFF. The CDR3 nucleotides are TGTGCCAGTGACGACAGGGGTCTGAGGGAGCAGTTCTTC.

The chain joins TRBV4-1 to TRBJ2-7, with 7 bases lining up with TRBD1. V was clipped by 3 bases and J by 4 bases; unmatched bases: 9. CDR3 size: 15 residues. Germline loops: CDR1 MGHRA, CDR2 YSYEKL. CDR3 protein: CASSHPGQNLYEQYF. The DNA for the CDR3 is TGCGCCAGCAGCCATCCGGGACAGAATCTTTACGAGCAGTACTTC.

The chain has TRBV27 and TRBJ2-1; 10 positions agree with TRBD1. The germline CDR1 and CDR2 sequences are MNHEY and SMNVEV (reference sequence). V gave up 6 bases and J gave up 1 base; unmatched junction bases: 3. This CDR3 contains 15 residues. CDR3 bases: TGTGCCAGCAGACTGGGACAGGGGTCCTACAATGAGCAGTTCTTC. Residues: CASRLGQGSYNEQFF.

The genes are TRBV7-9 and TRBJ1-1; the D is unclear. Deletions cut 5 bases from V and 2 bases from J, with 9 bases between. This CDR3 is 13 amino acids long. From germline, CDR1 is SEHNR and CDR2 FQNEAQ (reference sequence). CDR3 amino acids: CASSVRQNTEAFF. The DNA for the CDR3 is TGTGCCAGCAGCGTCAGACAAAACACTGAAGCTTTCTTT.

The chain links TRBV13 to TRBJ2-5; D unclear. This CDR3 contains 13 residues. Trimming left V 0 bases short and J 5 bases short, with 7 bases between. Germline V gene sequence: CDR1 PRHDT, CDR2 FYEKMQ (reference sequence). As DNA, the CDR3 is TGTGCCAGCAGCTTAGGAGCAGCGGAGACCCAGTACTTC. Protein sequence: CASSLGAAETQYF.

The chain links TRBV29-1 to TRBJ1-2; 11 bases match TRBD1. The CDR3 contains 12 residues. In germline, CDR1 is SQVTM, CDR2 ANQGSEA. Germline trimming cut 7 bases from V and 5 bases from J; bases unmatched to any gene: 3. The CDR3: CSAGQGAYGYTF. The DNA of the CDR3 is TGCAGCGCCGGACAGGGGGCTTATGGCTACACCTTC.

V gene TRBV12-3 or TRBV12-4 combines with J gene TRBJ1-6; D is unresolved. Trimming took off 0 bases at V and 7 bases at J, with 4 bases between the two ends. The CDR3 is 13 residues long. The CDR3 spells CASSLARNSPLHF. The DNA for the CDR3 is TGTGCCAGCAGTTTAGCCAGGAATTCACCCCTCCACTTT.

This clone was counted a few times. The genes are TRBV7-8 and TRBJ2-7; a weak D match, TRBD2 (6 bases). The length of the CDR3 is 14 residues. V gave up 3 bases and J gave up 2 bases, with 11 bases separating them. The germline V gene encodes CDR1 SGHVS and CDR2 FQNEAQ. CDR3 protein: CASSFQSGAYEQYF. In DNA form, the CDR3 reads TGTGCCAGCAGCTTCCAATCGGGGGCCTACGAGCAGTACTTC.

The rearrangement links TRBV2 to TRBJ2-2, with D possibly being TRBD1 (6 bases). V lost 5 bases to trimming and J lost 0 bases, with 10 bases between them. This CDR3 is built from 15 residues. Germline lookup yields CDR1 SNHLY and CDR2 FYNNEI. DNA of the CDR3: TGTGCCAGCAGTTTACAGGGACCGAACACCGGGGAGCTGTTTTTT. Amino acid sequence: CASSLQGPNTGELFF.

V gene TRBV7-2 combines with J gene TRBJ2-6; TRBD1 agrees at 9 bases. CDR3 length: 17 residues. V gave up 2 bases and J gave up 2 bases; unmatched junction bases: 4. The V gene's germline CDR1 is SGHTA and CDR2 FQGNSA. The DNA of the CDR3 is TGTGCCAGCAGCTTAAGGACAGGGGATACTGGGGCCAACGTCCTGACTTTC. This codes for CASSLRTGDTGANVLTF.

The CDR3 loop is CASSDSYRASPLHF. CDR3 in DNA: TGCGCCAGCAGTGATAGTTACAGGGCCTCACCCCTCCACTTT. The V gene is TRBV10-2, the J gene TRBJ1-6; D perhaps matches TRBD1 (6 bases). CDR1 WSHSY and CDR2 SAAADI come from the germline V gene. V dropped 3 bases and J dropped 10 bases, with 13 bases sitting between them. The CDR3 length is 14 residues.

The genes are TRBV11-2 and TRBJ2-7; possible D gene TRBD2, 6 bases. Trimming stripped 5 bases from V and 7 bases from J, with 15 bases between. The CDR3 is 13 amino acids. The V gene's germline CDR1 is SGHAT and CDR2 FQNNGV. The DNA of the CDR3 is TGTGCCAGCAGCAAACGGAGTGGAGGGGAGCAGTACTTC. Encoded protein: CASSKRSGGEQYF. Together with reference TRBV11-2 and TRBJ2-7, the CDR3 gives the full variable domain: EAGVAQSPRYKIIEKRQSVAFWCNPISGHATLYWYQQILGQGPKLLIQFQNNGVVDDSQLPKDRFSAERLKGVDSTLKIQPAKLEDSAVYLCASSKRSGGEQYFGPGTRLTVT.

This chain connects TRBV24-1 to TRBJ2-7; TRBD1 matches at 7 bases. This CDR3 is 12 amino acids long. The germline V gene has CDR1 KGHDR and CDR2 SFDVKD. The V gene end was trimmed by 8 bases and the J gene end by 5 bases; junction bases not matched to a gene: 5. CDR3 coding DNA: TGTGCCACCAAGGGGGCGCACAACGAGCAGTACTTC. Its translation: CATKGAHNEQYF.

The sample holds one count of this clone. The chain couples TRBV7-2 to TRBJ1-2; a possible D gene is TRBD1 (6 bases). Germline V gene data show CDR1 as SGHTA and CDR2 as FQGNSA. The CDR3 contains 15 residues. The V and J ends lost 1 base and 4 bases respectively, with 13 bases between them. CDR3 sequence reads: CASSLVAGGVYGYTF. The CDR3 region has the DNA TGTGCCAGCAGCTTAGTGGCGGGGGGCGTCTATGGCTACACCTTC. The full variable domain, with the rest looked up from reference TRBV7-2 and TRBJ1-2, is GAGVSQSPSNKVTEKGKDVELRCDPISGHTALYWYRQSLGQGLEFLIYFQGNSAPDKSGLPSDRFSAERTGGSVSTLTIQRTQQEDSAVYLCASSLVAGGVYGYTFGSGTRLTVV.

This rearrangement joins TRBV5-8 to TRBJ2-5; maybe TRBD2 (5 bases). The germline CDR1 and CDR2 sequences are SGHTS and YDEGEE. The CDR3 is made up of 15 amino acids. Trimming took 3 bases from V and 7 from J, leaving 19 bases between them. CDR3: CASSSPDYSKRTQYF. In DNA form, the CDR3 reads TGTGCCAGCAGCTCTCCAGACTATTCCAAGAGGACCCAGTACTTC. Drawing the rest from reference TRBV5-8 and TRBJ2-5, the complete variable domain is EAGVTQSPTHLIKTRGQQATLRCSPISGHTSVYWYQQALGLGLQFLLWYDEGEERNRGNFPPRFSGRQFPNYSSELNVNALELEDSALYLCASSSPDYSKRTQYFGPGTRLLVL.

The V and J genes are TRBV10-1 and TRBJ1-2; 8 nucleotides align to TRBD1. Germline V gene sequence: CDR1 WNHNN, CDR2 SYGVQD (reference sequence). With V trimmed by 10 bases and J by 0 bases, 4 bases remained unmatched. CDR3 length equals 13 residues. The CDR3 region has the DNA TGCGCCAACGGACAGGGAACTAACTATGGCTACACCTTC. Its translation: CANGQGTNYGYTF.